The 8 T cell receptor beta chains below were found in one sample sequenced in a study of early T cells in non-severe SARS-CoV-2 infection. TCRdb independently ran MiXCR on the 5' RACE reads; one entry per CDR3 protein. The repertoire holds roughly 60,000 distinct CDR3 sequences, with around 5.6% as singletons. Sequenced input: whole blood. The source is an adult who was a healthcare worker with PCR-confirmed SARS-CoV-2 infection or an uninfected control (not recorded which).

This clonotype was observed a handful of times. The chain links TRBV7-9 to TRBJ1-3; D remains unclear. V shed 3 bases and J shed 0 bases, with 9 bases lying between them. Germline assignment: CDR1 SEHNR and CDR2 FQNEAQ (reference sequence). This CDR3 region has 15 residues. CDR3 amino acids: CASSFWRNSGNTIYF. CDR3 coding DNA: TGTGCCAGCAGCTTTTGGAGAAACTCTGGAAACACCATATATTTT.

This clonotype showed up many times. This chain joins TRBV12-3 or TRBV12-4 and TRBJ2-2; 12 bases line up with TRBD2. J gave up 0 bases and V 6 bases, and 14 bases lay outside the gene matches. This CDR3 is built from 20 residues. The CDR3 spells CASSPILAGGSFPNTGELFF. The DNA for the CDR3 is TGTGCCAGCAGCCCTATTCTAGCGGGGGGGTCCTTCCCGAACACCGGGGAGCTGTTTTTT.

This clonotype came up many times. The chain uses TRBV20-1 and TRBJ2-5; the match to TRBD1 covers 7 bases. CDR3 size: 13 residues. The V gene end was trimmed by 6 bases and the J gene end by 3 bases; junction bases not matched to a gene: 7. Germline CDR1 reads DFQATT; CDR2 reads SNEGSKA (reference sequence). In DNA form, the CDR3 reads TGCAGTGCCCCGGGACAGTCAGAAGAGACCCAGTACTTC. It translates to CSAPGQSEETQYF.

This chain joins TRBV2 and TRBJ1-6, with 8 positions matching TRBD1. There are 14 residues in the CDR3. V shed 7 bases, J shed 10 bases, and the junction held 9 bases outside the gene matches. The V gene's germline CDR1 is SNHLY and CDR2 FYNNEI. CDR3 nucleotides: TGTGCCAGCACTCCGACAGGGGATAGGTCACCCCTCCACTTT. Protein sequence: CASTPTGDRSPLHF.

The table lists this clonotype with many counts. The genes are TRBV12-3 or TRBV12-4 and TRBJ2-2; 9 bases align to TRBD2. Trimming took 4 bases from V and 3 from J; bases not matched to a gene: 12. CDR3 length equals 18 residues. CDR3 amino acids: CASSWKLAGLEDTGELFF. The CDR3, as DNA: TGTGCCAGCAGTTGGAAACTAGCGGGCTTGGAAGACACCGGGGAGCTGTTTTTT.

This clonotype was observed at least ten times. CDR3 DNA sequence: TGTGCCAGCAGCCTCGAGCGGGCCCCCTACAATGAGCAGTTCTTC. Its translation: CASSLERAPYNEQFF. The V gene is TRBV2, the J gene TRBJ2-1; a weak D match, TRBD2 (6 bases). The germline gives CDR1 SNHLY, CDR2 FYNNEI. V lost 6 bases and J lost 2, with 14 bases in between. The CDR3 loop spans 15 amino acids.

A note on this clonotype: Since a much larger clone is just one base distant, this may be a read error. The rearrangement joins TRBV10-3 to TRBJ2-3; D unresolved. Germline loops: CDR1 ENHRY, CDR2 SYGVKD. Trimming took off 4 bases at V and 3 bases at J, with 5 bases between the two ends. The CDR3 contains 12 residues. CDR3 protein: CAISGLTDTQYF. The CDR3 bases are TGTGCCATCAGTGGGTTGACAGATACGCAGTATTTT.

This clonotype occurred a few times. This sequence joins TRBV6-5 and TRBJ1-4; perhaps TRBD1 as D (6 bases). Trimming removed 4 bases at V and 6 bases at J, with 12 bases between. This CDR3 comprises 14 residues. Germline V gene sequence: CDR1 MNHEY, CDR2 SVGAGI. CDR3 coding DNA: TGTGCCAGCAGTTTCTCACAGGGTTATGAAAAACTGTTTTTT. It yields the protein CASSFSQGYEKLFF.